This T cell receptor (beta chain) was retrieved from a study of T cells in Graves' hyperthyroidism and ophthalmopathy. On the study more broadly: Peripheral blood samples were taken at initial diagnosis, prior to any treatment. Study-wide findings and caveats: Ophthalmopathy was model-predicted a median roughly 6.3 months pre-onset.

Germline CDR1 reads LNHDA; CDR2 reads SQIVND (reference sequence). This CDR3 is 17 amino acids long. The V end was cut by 5 bases, the J end by 6 bases, with 23 bases between. RNA transcripts gave rise to amplified TCR beta CDR3 regions. RT-PCR in the first round (using the HTBI primer set) targeted the TCR CDR3. Using its own MiXCR run on the multiplex PCR reads, TCRdb lists one record per CDR3 protein. The sample includes 350,000 or so distinct CDR3 sequences, roughly 15% of them seen just once. Points on this clonotype: Its antigen is as yet unknown.

Sample: blood. V gene TRBV19 combines with J gene TRBJ1-5, with D unresolved. This TCR came from a woman in her twenties or thirties with Graves' hyperthyroidism that later progressed to Graves' ophthalmopathy. As DNA, the CDR3 is TGTGCCAGTAGTCTCTTAGGTCCCCGGGAAGTAATTCAGCCCCAGCATTTT. The encoded protein is CASSLLGPREVIQPQHF.